The next 23 T cell receptor beta chains were all read from a single sample in a study of T-cell memory formation after mild COVID-19. TCRdb passed the 5' RACE reads through MiXCR, listing each CDR3 protein once. The repertoire has 250,000 to 300,000 distinct CDR3 sequences, about 17% of them found once; the top ten carry about a fifth. The specimen sequenced was PBMCs or a T cell subset sorted from them (not recorded which). These receptors were obtained from a man aged 18 to 30 who had mild COVID-19 (a few samples of this study predate the infection). Cell type and time point are not known.

The sample holds a few counts of this clonotype. The V call is TRBV12-3 or TRBV12-4, the J call TRBJ2-7; the match to TRBD1 covers 8 bases. V shed 5 bases, J shed 4 bases, and the junction held 7 bases outside the gene matches. CDR3 size: 14 residues. CDR3 sequence: CASSLGQGWYEQYF. The DNA for the CDR3 is TGTGCCAGCAGTCTAGGACAGGGCTGGTACGAGCAGTACTTC.

The chain couples TRBV20-1 to TRBJ2-5; 9 bases line up with TRBD2. With 1 base clipped from V and 2 bases from J, the junction kept 2 bases outside the gene matches. The CDR3 length is 14 residues. Germline-derived CDR1 and CDR2 are DFQATT and SNEGSKA (reference sequence). CDR3 loop: CSARGLAGQETQYF. The CDR3 nucleotides read TGCAGTGCTAGAGGGCTAGCGGGGCAAGAGACCCAGTACTTC.

This clonotype showed up just a few times. The chain recombines TRBV19 with TRBJ2-2; 8 nucleotides align to TRBD1. The germline V gene has CDR1 LNHDA and CDR2 SQIVND (reference sequence). V was pared by 9 bases and J by 5 bases, with 8 bases of the junction left unmatched. The CDR3 consists of 14 residues. CDR3 nucleotide sequence: TGTGCCAGCACCTGGACAGGGAAAACCGGGGAGCTGTTTTTT. Its translation is CASTWTGKTGELFF.

The chain combines TRBV7-6 with TRBJ2-7; 10 positions agree with TRBD1. CDR3 length equals 13 residues. The germline V gene encodes CDR1 SGHVS and CDR2 FNYEAQ. The ends lost 4 bases at V and 6 bases at J; junction bases unmatched: 3. The chain's CDR3 is CASSSGQGLEQYF. The DNA of the CDR3 is TGTGCCAGCAGCTCGGGACAGGGGCTCGAGCAGTACTTC.

This clonotype was detected a few times. The rearrangement uses TRBV11-3 and TRBJ2-1; TRBD1 is a possible D gene (6 bases). V was clipped by 0 bases and J by 9 bases, with 24 bases between them. The length of the CDR3 is 18 residues. Germline loops: CDR1 SGHNT, CDR2 YENEEA. The CDR3 here is CASSLDQGGTTRITEQFF. The CDR3 region has the DNA TGTGCCAGCAGCTTAGATCAGGGTGGGACAACAAGGATTACTGAGCAGTTCTTC.

The genes are TRBV6-2 or TRBV6-3 and TRBJ2-2; 8 positions match TRBD2. Trimming cost V 4 bases and J 2 bases; bases outside gene matches: 15. The CDR3 has 19 residues. CDR1 MNHEY and CDR2 SVGEGT come from the germline V gene. The CDR3 protein is CASSSQPDRGGDNTGELFF. DNA of the CDR3: TGTGCCAGCAGTTCCCAACCGGATCGGGGGGGCGATAACACCGGGGAGCTGTTTTTT.

J is TRBJ1-2 and V is TRBV7-9; perhaps TRBD1 as D (5 bases). Trimming cost V 0 bases and J 10 bases, with 9 bases left between them. The CDR3 covers 12 residues. The V gene's germline CDR1 is SEHNR and CDR2 FQNEAQ (reference sequence). DNA for the CDR3: TGTGCCAGCAGCTTAGCTGGGGCCCTCTACACCTTC. Its protein product is CASSLAGALYTF.

This clonotype appeared a few times. The CDR3 DNA sequence: TGCGCCAGCAGCTTGGACGACAGGGGACAGCCCCAGCATTTT. Its protein is CASSLDDRGQPQHF. The chain combines TRBV5-1 with TRBJ1-5, with 8 bases lining up with TRBD1. The CDR3 contains 14 residues. Trimming cost V 0 bases and J 7 bases; bases outside gene matches: 3. Germline assignment: CDR1 SGHRS and CDR2 YFSETQ.

Only a few counts were recorded for this clonotype. This rearrangement joins TRBV10-3 to TRBJ2-1; 7 bases agree with TRBD1. Germline assignment: CDR1 ENHRY and CDR2 SYGVKD. V shed 6 bases, J shed 7 bases, and the junction held 6 bases outside the gene matches. CDR3 length: 13 amino acids. This chain's CDR3 is CAISPQGENEQFF. CDR3 bases: TGTGCCATCAGCCCCCAGGGGGAGAATGAGCAGTTCTTC.

This clonotype was seen only a few times. The chain carries TRBV25-1 and TRBJ2-5; 10 nucleotides match TRBD2. Trimming at V came to 6 bases and at J to 4 bases, leaving 5 bases not matched to a gene. Looked up from germline, CDR1 is MGHDK and CDR2 is SYGVNS. CDR3 size: 14 residues. The DNA of the CDR3 is TGTGCCAGCAGACTAGCGGGGCCCGGAGAGACCCAGTACTTC. Amino acid sequence: CASRLAGPGETQYF. Looking up the rest from reference TRBV25-1 and TRBJ2-5 gives the full variable domain: EADIYQTPRYLVIGTGKKITLECSQTMGHDKMYWYQQDPGMELHLIHYSYGVNSTEKGDLSSESTVSRIRTEHFPLTLESARPSHTSQYLCASRLAGPGETQYFGPGTRLLVL.

This clonotype has just a few counts. The gene calls are TRBV5-1 and TRBJ2-1; possibly TRBD2 for D (6 bases). In germline, CDR1 is SGHRS, CDR2 YFSETQ. The germline V and J ends were trimmed by 0 bases and 2 bases, with 27 bases remaining between them. The CDR3 extends over 21 amino acids. CDR3 nucleotides: TGCGCCAGCAGCTTGGCCTCTGCGGGGCCTATTCTTACGTCCCCCTACAATGAGCAGTTCTTC. Translated: CASSLASAGPILTSPYNEQFF.

In DNA form, the CDR3 reads TGTGCCAGCAGTTTTTCAGTCGGAGGGGCTGGAAACACCATATATTTT. Translation gives CASSFSVGGAGNTIYF. The V gene is TRBV12-3 or TRBV12-4, the J gene TRBJ1-3, with TRBD1 as a possible D gene (5 bases). The V gene lost 3 bases and the J gene lost 2 bases, with 14 bases spanning the gap. The length of the CDR3 is 16 residues.

The table lists this clonotype with a few counts. The chain employs TRBV15 and TRBJ2-3; either TRBD1 or TRBD2 may fit D (5 bases each). CDR3 length equals 15 residues. CDR1 is LNHNV, CDR2 YYDKDF, per germline (reference sequence). V lost 3 bases and J 4 bases, leaving 14 bases between the germline ends. The CDR3 sequence is CATSSGATGPDTQYF. DNA for the CDR3: TGTGCCACCAGCAGCGGGGCCACGGGCCCAGATACGCAGTATTTT.

This clonotype occurred a few times. The chain is built from TRBV12-3 or TRBV12-4 and TRBJ1-5; D remains unclear. CDR3 length equals 12 residues. V was shortened by 7 bases and J by 4 bases, with 8 bases between the two germline ends. The CDR3 sequence: CASTFGNQPQHF. The CDR3, as DNA: TGTGCCAGCACCTTTGGGAATCAGCCCCAGCATTTT.

The chain recombines TRBV9 with TRBJ2-2; 8 nucleotides agree with TRBD2. The CDR3 has 15 amino acids. Germline CDR1 SGDLS, CDR2 YYNGEE. The trim removed 2 bases at V and 4 bases at J, leaving 4 bases unmatched. Here the CDR3 reads CASSVSGVGTGELFF. CDR3 sequence (DNA): TGTGCCAGCAGCGTTAGCGGGGTTGGCACCGGGGAGCTGTTTTTT.

This clonotype came up many times. This sequence joins TRBV9 and TRBJ2-5; TRBD1 matches 8 bases. Germline lookup yields CDR1 SGDLS and CDR2 YYNGEE. With V trimmed by 3 bases and J by 4 bases, 2 bases remained unmatched. This CDR3 region has 13 residues. The chain's CDR3 is CASSGTGRETQYF. The CDR3 coding sequence is TGTGCCAGCAGCGGGACAGGGCGAGAGACCCAGTACTTC.

The chain carries TRBV19 and TRBJ1-5, with 9 bases that match TRBD1. Trimming at V came to 4 bases and at J to 1 base, leaving 5 bases not matched to a gene. This CDR3 spans 16 amino acids. Germline V gene data show CDR1 as LNHDA and CDR2 as SQIVND (reference sequence). The CDR3 here is CASSTRTGVSNQPQHF. The CDR3 DNA reads as TGTGCCAGTAGTACCCGGACAGGGGTAAGCAATCAGCCCCAGCATTTT.

This chain links TRBV7-3 with TRBJ2-2, with D possibly called TRBD1 or TRBD2 (5 bases each). From germline, CDR1 is SGHTA and CDR2 FQGTGA. Trimming removed 2 bases at V and 6 bases at J, with 10 bases between. The CDR3 runs 14 residues. CDR3 nucleotide sequence: TGTGCCAGCAGCTTACTCGGGACGCCCGGGGAGCTGTTTTTT. Encoded protein: CASSLLGTPGELFF.

This clonotype was counted between two and nine times. V is TRBV6-2 or TRBV6-3 and J is TRBJ1-4, with no clear D. Germline CDR1 and CDR2: MNHEY and SVGEGT. This CDR3 region has 14 residues. V was shortened by 7 bases and J by 6 bases, with 15 bases between the two germline ends. CDR3 sequence reads: CASTRSWSHEKLFF. DNA of the CDR3: TGTGCCAGCACCCGATCGTGGAGTCATGAAAAACTGTTTTTT.

This clonotype was counted between two and nine times. This chain connects TRBV6-1 to TRBJ2-2; unclear D gene. The CDR3 runs to 14 residues. CDR1 is MNHNS, CDR2 SASEGT, per germline. V lost 7 bases and J lost 2, with 11 bases in between. The CDR3 loop reads CASISGSNTGELFF. The CDR3 region has the DNA TGTGCCAGCATCTCAGGCAGCAACACCGGGGAGCTGTTTTTT.

V gene TRBV5-8 combines with J gene TRBJ2-1, with D hard to call. V gave up 0 bases and J gave up 9 bases, with 4 bases separating them. The CDR3 is made up of 11 amino acids. CDR1 SGHTS and CDR2 YDEGEE come from the germline V gene. CDR3: CASSLEAEQFF. In DNA form, the CDR3 reads TGTGCCAGCAGCTTGGAGGCTGAGCAGTTCTTC. Filled out from reference TRBV5-8 and TRBJ2-1, the complete variable domain reads EAGVTQSPTHLIKTRGQQATLRCSPISGHTSVYWYQQALGLGLQFLLWYDEGEERNRGNFPPRFSGRQFPNYSSELNVNALELEDSALYLCASSLEAEQFFGPGTRLTVL.

This clonotype was detected ten times or more. The genes are TRBV24-1 and TRBJ2-3; maybe TRBD1 (5 bases). The germline V gene has CDR1 KGHDR and CDR2 SFDVKD. The CDR3 is 13 amino acids. Trimming cost V 7 bases and J 6 bases, with 13 bases left between them. CDR3 nucleotides: TGTGCCACCAGCGCCAGGGTGCCCGATACGCAGTATTTT. This codes for CATSARVPDTQYF.

The table lists this clonotype with a few counts. Here the CDR3 DNA reads TGCGCCAGCAGCCAGGGGCAGGGGGCGGTTTTGGCTTTCTTT. It yields the protein CASSQGQGAVLAFF. The gene calls are TRBV4-1 and TRBJ1-1, with TRBD1 matching over 8 bases. This CDR3 spans 14 amino acids. With 3 bases clipped from V and 11 bases from J, the junction kept 11 bases outside the gene matches. In germline, CDR1 is MGHRA, CDR2 YSYEKL.